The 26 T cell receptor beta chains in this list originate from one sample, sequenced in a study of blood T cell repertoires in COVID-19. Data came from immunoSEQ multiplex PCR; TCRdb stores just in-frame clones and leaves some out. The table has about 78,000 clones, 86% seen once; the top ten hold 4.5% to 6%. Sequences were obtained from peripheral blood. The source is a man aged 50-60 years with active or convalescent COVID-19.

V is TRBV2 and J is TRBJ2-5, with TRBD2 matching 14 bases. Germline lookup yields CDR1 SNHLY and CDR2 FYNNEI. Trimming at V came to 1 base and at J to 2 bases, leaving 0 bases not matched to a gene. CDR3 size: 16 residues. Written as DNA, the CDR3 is TGTGCCAGCAGTGAAGGACTAGCGGGGGGGCAAGAGACCCAGTACTTC. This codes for CASSEGLAGGQETQYF.

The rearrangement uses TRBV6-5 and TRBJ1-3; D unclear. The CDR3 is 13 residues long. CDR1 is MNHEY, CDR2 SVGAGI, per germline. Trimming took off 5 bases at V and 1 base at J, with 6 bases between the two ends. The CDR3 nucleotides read TGTGCCAGCAGTAGAACATCTGGAAACACCATATATTTT. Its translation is CASSRTSGNTIYF.

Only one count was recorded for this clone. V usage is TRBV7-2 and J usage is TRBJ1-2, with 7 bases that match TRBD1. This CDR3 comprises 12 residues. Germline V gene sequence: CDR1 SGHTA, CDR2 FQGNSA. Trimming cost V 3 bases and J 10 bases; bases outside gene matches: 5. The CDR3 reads CASSFNRGDYTF. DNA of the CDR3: TGTGCCAGCAGCTTCAACAGGGGAGACTACACCTTC.

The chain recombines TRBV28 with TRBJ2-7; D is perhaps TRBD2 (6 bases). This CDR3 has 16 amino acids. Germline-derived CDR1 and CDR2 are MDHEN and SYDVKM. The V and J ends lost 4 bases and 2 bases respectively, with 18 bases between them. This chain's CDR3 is CASSSTGTGATYEQYV. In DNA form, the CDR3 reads TGTGCCAGCAGTTCGACGGGGACTGGGGCCACCTACGAGCAGTACGTC.

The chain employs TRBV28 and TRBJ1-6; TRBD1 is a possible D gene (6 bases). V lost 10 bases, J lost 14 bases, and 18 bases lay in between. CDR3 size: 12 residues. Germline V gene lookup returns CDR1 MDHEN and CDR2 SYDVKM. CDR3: CATGEQGMSLHF. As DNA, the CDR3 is TGTGCCACCGGGGAACAGGGAATGTCCCTCCACTTT.

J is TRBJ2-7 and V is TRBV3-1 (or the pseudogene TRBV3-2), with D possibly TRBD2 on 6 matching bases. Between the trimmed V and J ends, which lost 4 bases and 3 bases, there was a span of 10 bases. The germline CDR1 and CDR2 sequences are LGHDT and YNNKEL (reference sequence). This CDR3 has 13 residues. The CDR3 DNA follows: TGTGCCAGCAGCCTCGGGAGAGGCTACGAGCAGTACTTC. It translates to CASSLGRGYEQYF.

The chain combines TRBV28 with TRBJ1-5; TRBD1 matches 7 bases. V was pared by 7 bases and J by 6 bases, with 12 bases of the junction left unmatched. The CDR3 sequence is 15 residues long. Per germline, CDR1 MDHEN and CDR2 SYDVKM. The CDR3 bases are TGTGCCAGCACCCCGGCCATAGGGGGCACTCAGCCCCAGCATTTT. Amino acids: CASTPAIGGTQPQHF.

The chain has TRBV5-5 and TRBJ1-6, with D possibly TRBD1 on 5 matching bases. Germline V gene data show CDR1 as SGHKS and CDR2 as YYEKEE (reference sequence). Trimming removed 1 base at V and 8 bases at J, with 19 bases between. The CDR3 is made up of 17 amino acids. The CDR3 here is CASSLPPGRVFDSPLHF. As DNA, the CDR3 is TGTGCCAGCAGCTTGCCCCCAGGGAGGGTATTTGATTCACCCCTCCACTTT.

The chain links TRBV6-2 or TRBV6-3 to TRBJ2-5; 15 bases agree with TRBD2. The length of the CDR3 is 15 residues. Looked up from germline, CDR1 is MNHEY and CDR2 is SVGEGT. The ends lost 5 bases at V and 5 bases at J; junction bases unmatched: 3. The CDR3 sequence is CASSRGLAGGETQYF. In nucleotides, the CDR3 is TGTGCCAGCAGTCGCGGACTAGCGGGGGGGGAGACCCAGTACTTC.

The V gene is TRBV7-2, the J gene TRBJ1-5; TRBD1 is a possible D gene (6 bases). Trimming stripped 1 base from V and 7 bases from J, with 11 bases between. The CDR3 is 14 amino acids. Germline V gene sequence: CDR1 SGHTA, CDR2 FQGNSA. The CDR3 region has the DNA TGTGCCAGCAGCTTAGGGGGGGGCGGACAGCCCCAGCATTTT. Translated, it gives CASSLGGGGQPQHF.

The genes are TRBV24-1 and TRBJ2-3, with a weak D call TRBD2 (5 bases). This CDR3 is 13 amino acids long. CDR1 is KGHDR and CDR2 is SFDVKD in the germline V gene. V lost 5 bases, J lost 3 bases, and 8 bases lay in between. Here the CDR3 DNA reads TGTGCCACCAGTGTGGCGGGTACAGATACGCAGTATTTT. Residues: CATSVAGTDTQYF.

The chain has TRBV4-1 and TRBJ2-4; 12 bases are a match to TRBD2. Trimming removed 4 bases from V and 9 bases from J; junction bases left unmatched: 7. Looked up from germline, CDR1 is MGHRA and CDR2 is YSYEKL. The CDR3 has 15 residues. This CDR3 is CASSPLAGGPGIQYF. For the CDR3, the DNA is TGCGCCAGCAGCCCGCTAGCGGGGGGGCCGGGCATTCAGTACTTC.

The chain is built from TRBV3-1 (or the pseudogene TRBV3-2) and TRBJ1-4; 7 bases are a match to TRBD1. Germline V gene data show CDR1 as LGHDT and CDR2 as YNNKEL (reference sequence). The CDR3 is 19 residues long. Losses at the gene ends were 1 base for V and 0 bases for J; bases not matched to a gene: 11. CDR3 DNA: TGTGCCAGCAGCCAAGTTCGGGACAGCCACAACCCAACTAATGAAAAACTGTTTTTT. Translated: CASSQVRDSHNPTNEKLFF.

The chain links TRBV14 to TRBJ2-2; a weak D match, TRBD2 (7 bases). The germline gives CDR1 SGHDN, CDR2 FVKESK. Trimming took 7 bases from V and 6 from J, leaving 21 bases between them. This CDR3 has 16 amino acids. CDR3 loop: CASTELTGGASGELFF. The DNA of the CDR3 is TGTGCCAGCACCGAATTGACGGGGGGCGCGTCCGGGGAGCTGTTTTTT. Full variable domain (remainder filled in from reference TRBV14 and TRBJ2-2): EAGVTQFPSHSVIEKGQTVTLRCDPISGHDNLYWYRRVMGKEIKFLLHFVKESKQDESGMPNNRFLAERTGGTYSTLKVQPAELEDSGVYFCASTELTGGASGELFFGEGSRLTVL.

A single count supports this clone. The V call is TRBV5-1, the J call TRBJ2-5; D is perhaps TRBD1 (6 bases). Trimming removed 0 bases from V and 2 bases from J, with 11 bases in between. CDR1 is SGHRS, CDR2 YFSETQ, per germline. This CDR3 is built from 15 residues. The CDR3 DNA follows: TGCGCCAGCAGCTTGGCCGGGACACAACAAGAGACCCAGTACTTC. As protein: CASSLAGTQQETQYF.

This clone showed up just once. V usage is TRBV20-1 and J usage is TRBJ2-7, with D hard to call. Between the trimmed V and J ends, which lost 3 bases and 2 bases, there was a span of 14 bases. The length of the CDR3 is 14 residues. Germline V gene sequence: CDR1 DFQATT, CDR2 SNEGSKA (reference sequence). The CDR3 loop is CSASGPKQPYEQYV. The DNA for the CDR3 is TGCAGTGCTAGTGGGCCGAAACAACCCTACGAGCAGTACGTC.

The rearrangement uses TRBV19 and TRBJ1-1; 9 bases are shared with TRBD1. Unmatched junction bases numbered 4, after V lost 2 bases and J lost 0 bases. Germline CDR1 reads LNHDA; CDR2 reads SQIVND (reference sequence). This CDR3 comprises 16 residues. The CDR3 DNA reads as TGTGCCAGTAGTATACCCGGGACAGGGTTGAACACTGAAGCTTTCTTT. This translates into CASSIPGTGLNTEAFF. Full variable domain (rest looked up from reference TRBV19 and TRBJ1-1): DGGITQSPKYLFRKEGQNVTLSCEQNLNHDAMYWYRQDPGQGLRLIYYSQIVNDFQKGDIAEGYSVSREKKESFPLTVTSAQKNPTAFYLCASSIPGTGLNTEAFFGQGTRLTVV.

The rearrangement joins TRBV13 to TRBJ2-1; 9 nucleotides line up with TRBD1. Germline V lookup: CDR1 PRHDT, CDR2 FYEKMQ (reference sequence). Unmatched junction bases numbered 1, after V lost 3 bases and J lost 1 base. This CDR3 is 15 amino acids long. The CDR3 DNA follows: TGTGCCAGCAGCTTTGACAGGGGGTCCTACAATGAGCAGTTCTTC. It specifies CASSFDRGSYNEQFF.

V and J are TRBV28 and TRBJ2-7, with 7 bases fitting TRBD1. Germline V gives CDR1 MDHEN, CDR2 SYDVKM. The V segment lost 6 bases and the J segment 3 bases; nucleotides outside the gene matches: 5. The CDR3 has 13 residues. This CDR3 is CASRRGGVYEQYV. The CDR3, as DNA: TGTGCCAGCAGGCGAGGGGGCGTCTACGAGCAGTACGTC.

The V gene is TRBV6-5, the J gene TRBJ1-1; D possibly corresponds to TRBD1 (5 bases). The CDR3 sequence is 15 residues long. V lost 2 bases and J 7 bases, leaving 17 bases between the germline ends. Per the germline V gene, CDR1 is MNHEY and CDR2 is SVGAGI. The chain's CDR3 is CASSYGHSKTLEAFF. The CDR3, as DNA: TGTGCCAGCAGTTACGGACACTCCAAGACCCTTGAAGCTTTCTTT.

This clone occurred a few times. The CDR3 DNA follows: TGTGCCAGCAGTTCCTCCGTACTAACGTGGGATACGCAGTATTTT. Amino acids: CASSSSVLTWDTQYF. V usage is TRBV28 and J usage is TRBJ2-3; D not resolved. Germline V gene sequence: CDR1 MDHEN, CDR2 SYDVKM. There are 15 residues in the CDR3. Trimming left V 4 bases short and J 6 bases short, with 17 bases between. Supplemented by reference TRBV28 and TRBJ2-3, the full variable domain reads DVKVTQSSRYLVKRTGEKVFLECVQDMDHENMFWYRQDPGLGLRLIYFSYDVKMKEKGDIPEGYSVSREKKERFSLILESASTNQTSMYLCASSSSVLTWDTQYFGPGTRLTVL.

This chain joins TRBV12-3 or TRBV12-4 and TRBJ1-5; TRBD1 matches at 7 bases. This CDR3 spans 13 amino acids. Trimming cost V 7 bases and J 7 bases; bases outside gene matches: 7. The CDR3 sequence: CASNKGGGQPQHF. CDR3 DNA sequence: TGTGCCAGCAATAAAGGGGGCGGGCAGCCCCAGCATTTT.

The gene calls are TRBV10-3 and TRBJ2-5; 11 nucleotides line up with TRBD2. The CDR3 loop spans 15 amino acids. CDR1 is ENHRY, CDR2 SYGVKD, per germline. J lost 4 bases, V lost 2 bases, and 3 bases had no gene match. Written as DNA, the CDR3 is TGTGCCATCAGTGAGCCGACTAGCGGGGCAGAGACCCAGTACTTC. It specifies CAISEPTSGAETQYF.

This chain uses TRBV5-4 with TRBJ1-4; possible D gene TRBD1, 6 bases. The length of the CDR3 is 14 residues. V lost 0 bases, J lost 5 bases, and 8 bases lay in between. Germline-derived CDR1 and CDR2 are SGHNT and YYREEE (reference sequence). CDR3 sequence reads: CASSLGTENEKLFF. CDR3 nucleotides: TGTGCCAGCAGCTTGGGGACAGAGAATGAAAAACTGTTTTTT.

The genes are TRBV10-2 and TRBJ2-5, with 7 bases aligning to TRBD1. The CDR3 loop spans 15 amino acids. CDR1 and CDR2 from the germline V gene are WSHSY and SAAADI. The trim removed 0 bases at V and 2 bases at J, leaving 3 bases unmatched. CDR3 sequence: CASSESGGSQETQYF. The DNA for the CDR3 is TGCGCCAGCAGTGAGTCAGGGGGCAGTCAAGAGACCCAGTACTTC.

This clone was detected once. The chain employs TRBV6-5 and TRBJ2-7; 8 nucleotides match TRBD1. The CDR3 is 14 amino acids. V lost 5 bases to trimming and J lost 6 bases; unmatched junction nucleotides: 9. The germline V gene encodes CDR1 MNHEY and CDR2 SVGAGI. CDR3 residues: CASSPRETGGEQYF. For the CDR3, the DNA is TGTGCCAGCAGTCCCCGGGAAACAGGGGGCGAGCAGTACTTC.